This passage covers 30 T cell receptor beta chains from one sample sequenced in a study of naive and memory T cell subsets. Their target antigens are unknown. Study-level points and caveats: Especially in CD8 cells, naive repertoires contained a few larger clonotypes, possibly CD45RA-re-expressing memory cells.

The beta constant-region primer was an equimolar mix of two oligonucleotides covering TRBC1 and TRBC2. Nested alpha and beta constant-region primers with the SP2 primer drove four PCR rounds on ligated cDNA. TCRdb reanalysed the UMI-ligation and nested PCR reads using MiXCR and keeps one entry per CDR3 protein. The sample holds about 100,000 distinct CDR3 sequences, more than 14% seen once. Sequences were obtained from naive CD8+ T cells from blood. The receptor source for this set is a human donor in good health.

This clonotype showed up many times. V is TRBV10-1 and J is TRBJ2-2, with 12 bases aligning to TRBD2. The germline CDR1 and CDR2 sequences are WNHNN and SYGVQD (reference sequence). The trim removed 4 bases at V and 2 bases at J, leaving 5 bases unmatched. This CDR3 comprises 17 residues. The CDR3 DNA reads TGCGCCAGCAGTGCGCTAGCGGGAGGGCCAAACACCGGGGAGCTGTTTTTT. This codes for CASSALAGGPNTGELFF.

This clonotype showed up just a few times. This chain uses TRBV27 with TRBJ1-2; D not resolved. CDR1 and CDR2 (germline): MNHEY, SMNVEV (reference sequence). The CDR3 consists of 14 residues. V dropped 2 bases and J dropped 0 bases, with 7 bases sitting between them. The chain's CDR3 is CASSLTGANYGYTF. The CDR3 DNA reads as TGTGCCAGCAGTTTAACGGGAGCTAACTATGGCTACACCTTC.

There are many counts of this clonotype. The V and J genes are TRBV15 and TRBJ2-7; D could derive from TRBD1 or TRBD2 (5 bases each). V dropped 9 bases and J dropped 3 bases, with 21 bases sitting between them. This CDR3 comprises 15 residues. Germline values: CDR1 LNHNV, CDR2 YYDKDF (reference sequence). The CDR3 bases are TGTGCCACAGCTTTGAGAGGGGACCTAAACTACGAGCAGTACTTC. It translates to CATALRGDLNYEQYF.

V usage is TRBV7-9 and J usage is TRBJ2-1; D may be TRBD2 (6 bases). The germline V and J ends were trimmed by 0 bases and 4 bases, with 13 bases remaining between them. The germline gives CDR1 SEHNR, CDR2 FQNEAQ (reference sequence). This CDR3 comprises 16 residues. CDR3 coding DNA: TGTGCCAGCAGCTTAGCTCCCGGCGGGGAGTACAATGAGCAGTTCTTC. Translated: CASSLAPGGEYNEQFF.

As for this clonotype: Being one base from a much bigger clone, this may be a read error. V gene TRBV6-1 combines with J gene TRBJ1-3; D ambiguous. This CDR3 has 15 amino acids. Germline values: CDR1 MNHNS, CDR2 SASEGT. CDR3 protein: CASRRLRRRGNSIYF. CDR3 DNA: TGTGCCAGCAGGCGGTTAAGGCGGCGCGGAAACAGCATATATTTT.

The table lists this clonotype with many counts. The rearrangement uses TRBV20-1 and TRBJ2-1; 9 nucleotides agree with TRBD1. Trimming cost V 6 bases and J 3 bases; bases outside gene matches: 3. This CDR3 is built from 13 residues. The germline gives CDR1 DFQATT, CDR2 SNEGSKA (reference sequence). The CDR3 DNA reads as TGCAGTGCCAGGACAGGGGACTACAATGAGCAGTTCTTC. Its protein is CSARTGDYNEQFF.

V usage is TRBV6-1 and J usage is TRBJ1-1; possible D gene TRBD1, 6 bases. CDR3 length equals 21 residues. Trimming left V 7 bases short and J 1 base short, with 34 bases between. CDR1 and CDR2 from the germline V gene are MNHNS and SASEGT. CDR3 DNA: TGTGCCAGCAAGCCTATACAGGGTTCCGAACACTTTAGCACGGGGAACACTGAAGCTTTCTTT. The encoded protein is CASKPIQGSEHFSTGNTEAFF.

This clonotype appeared a few times. In DNA form, the CDR3 reads TGTGCCACCAGTGAGGTAAATGAGCAGTTCTTC. Its protein product is CATSEVNEQFF. The V call is TRBV24-1, the J call TRBJ2-1; no reliable D call. V was cut by 4 bases and J by 7 bases, with 4 bases left in between. CDR1 and CDR2 from the germline V gene are KGHDR and SFDVKD. The CDR3 covers 11 residues.

This clonotype was seen a handful of times. The rearrangement links TRBV4-2 to TRBJ2-5; unclear D gene. Germline V gene data show CDR1 as LGHNA and CDR2 as YNFKEQ. Trimming took 0 bases from V and 2 from J, leaving 7 bases between them. The CDR3 length is 14 residues. CDR3 DNA sequence: TGTGCCAGCAGCCAAGACACAGCTCAAGAGACCCAGTACTTC. It codes for CASSQDTAQETQYF.

This clonotype was observed many times. The chain is built from TRBV20-1 and TRBJ1-1; no definite D call. The CDR3 length is 13 residues. Germline-derived CDR1 and CDR2 are DFQATT and SNEGSKA (reference sequence). Between the trimmed V and J ends, which lost 6 bases and 3 bases, there was a span of 14 bases. The CDR3 nucleotides read TGCAGTGCACGGGCCGGACGGTACACTGAAGCTTTCTTT. Amino acids: CSARAGRYTEAFF.

This clonotype was seen more than once but under ten times. The CDR3 DNA reads TGCGCCAGCAGCACCCGGGACATGTGGAATTCACCCCTCCACTTT. It encodes CASSTRDMWNSPLHF. The chain has TRBV5-1 and TRBJ1-6, with D perhaps TRBD1 (6 bases). Germline assignment: CDR1 SGHRS and CDR2 YFSETQ. V gave up 4 bases and J gave up 7 bases, with 15 bases separating them. The CDR3 totals 15 residues.

This clonotype was recorded a few times. The chain recombines TRBV7-6 with TRBJ2-3, with unresolved D. The V end was cut by 5 bases, the J end by 9 bases, with 18 bases between. The CDR3 is made up of 14 amino acids. The germline V gene encodes CDR1 SGHVS and CDR2 FNYEAQ. The CDR3, as DNA: TGTGCCAGCAGCCCTGTCGGATACGGAAACACGCAGTATTTT. It is translated as CASSPVGYGNTQYF.

This chain joins TRBV24-1 and TRBJ2-5, with D unresolved. The germline V gene has CDR1 KGHDR and CDR2 SFDVKD. V lost 4 bases to trimming and J lost 4 bases, with 6 bases between them. This CDR3 spans 12 amino acids. The CDR3 region is CATSEPGETQYF. The CDR3, as DNA: TGTGCCACCAGTGAACCCGGAGAGACCCAGTACTTC.

The gene calls are TRBV20-1 and TRBJ2-1; TRBD1 agrees at 7 bases. In germline, CDR1 is DFQATT, CDR2 SNEGSKA (reference sequence). Unmatched junction bases numbered 20, after V lost 3 bases and J lost 3 bases. This CDR3 contains 19 residues. Here the CDR3 reads CSARRYPRTGERIYNEQFF. CDR3 nucleotide sequence: TGCAGTGCTAGGAGATATCCCCGGACAGGAGAGAGGATCTACAATGAGCAGTTCTTC.

The CDR3 nucleotides read TGTGCCAGTAGCGGGACATCTCACAATGAGCAGTTCTTC. This gives the protein CASSGTSHNEQFF. The chain links TRBV19 to TRBJ2-1; D might be TRBD1 (6 bases). Germline CDR1 reads LNHDA; CDR2 reads SQIVND (reference sequence). V shed 6 bases and J shed 5 bases, with 11 bases lying between them. CDR3 size: 13 residues.

This clonotype was counted between two and nine times. The rearrangement joins TRBV30 to TRBJ2-7; D gene ambiguous. V gave up 0 bases and J gave up 6 bases, with 12 bases separating them. Germline V lookup: CDR1 GTSNPN, CDR2 SVGIG (reference sequence). The CDR3 has 13 amino acids. The CDR3 protein is CAWSVQQVGEQYF. In DNA, the CDR3 is TGTGCCTGGAGTGTCCAGCAGGTCGGCGAGCAGTACTTC.

The gene calls are TRBV4-3 and TRBJ2-2, with 10 bases fitting TRBD1. This CDR3 has 15 residues. With 4 bases clipped from V and 5 bases from J, the junction kept 4 bases outside the gene matches. Germline assignment: CDR1 LGHNA and CDR2 YSLEER. The DNA for the CDR3 is TGCGCCAGCAGCCGCCCGGGACAGGGGACCGGGGAGCTGTTTTTT. Amino acid sequence: CASSRPGQGTGELFF.

V usage is TRBV20-1 and J usage is TRBJ2-1, with TRBD2 identical over 13 bases. The CDR3 is 18 amino acids. Looked up from germline, CDR1 is DFQATT and CDR2 is SNEGSKA (reference sequence). The V gene end was trimmed by 3 bases and the J gene end by 0 bases; junction bases not matched to a gene: 8. The CDR3 here is CSARTLGTSGTSYNEQFF. The CDR3 bases are TGCAGTGCTAGGACCTTAGGGACTAGCGGGACCTCCTACAATGAGCAGTTCTTC.

The chain uses TRBV29-1 and TRBJ2-7; 7 bases are shared with TRBD2. V lost 7 bases, J lost 5 bases, and 11 bases stayed unmatched. Germline values: CDR1 SQVTM, CDR2 ANQGSEA. This CDR3 has 13 residues. CDR3 in DNA: TGCAGCGCCCGGGCTAGCGGTTCCAACGAGCAGTACTTC. Protein: CSARASGSNEQYF.

This clonotype has a handful of counts. The V and J genes are TRBV4-3 and TRBJ2-5; 7 nucleotides line up with TRBD2. This CDR3 contains 17 residues. The germline V gene encodes CDR1 LGHNA and CDR2 YSLEER. The V gene end was trimmed by 0 bases and the J gene end by 7 bases; junction bases not matched to a gene: 14. The CDR3 is CASSQEWGGGSRMTQYF. In DNA form, the CDR3 reads TGCGCCAGCAGCCAAGAGTGGGGGGGGGGGTCGCGCATGACCCAGTACTTC.

This clonotype has more than one count but fewer than ten. The rearrangement uses TRBV4-3 and TRBJ1-4; D gene uncertain. Germline CDR1 and CDR2: LGHNA and YSLEER. V shed 0 bases and J shed 4 bases, with 18 bases lying between them. The CDR3 is made up of 18 amino acids. The CDR3: CASSQDGGQAASNEKLFF. The CDR3 region has the DNA TGCGCCAGCAGCCAAGATGGCGGGCAGGCGGCGAGTAATGAAAAACTGTTTTTT.

There are a few counts of this clonotype. The chain joins TRBV12-3 or TRBV12-4 to TRBJ2-1; a possible D gene is TRBD2 (6 bases). V dropped 5 bases and J dropped 9 bases, with 29 bases sitting between them. CDR3 length: 18 amino acids. The CDR3 is CASSTSSLAAISTAEQFF. CDR3 coding DNA: TGTGCCAGCAGTACCTCTTCACTAGCAGCTATCTCTACGGCTGAGCAGTTCTTC.

The chain recombines TRBV9 with TRBJ1-1; D might be TRBD1 (6 bases). The germline V gene encodes CDR1 SGDLS and CDR2 YYNGEE. The CDR3 has 13 amino acids. V dropped 2 bases and J dropped 4 bases, with 9 bases sitting between them. As DNA, the CDR3 is TGTGCCAGCAGCGTTCAGGGGTCCACTGAAGCTTTCTTT. This sequence encodes CASSVQGSTEAFF.

This clonotype was seen at least ten times. This sequence joins TRBV20-1 and TRBJ2-1; D is uncertain. This CDR3 is built from 14 residues. The germline gives CDR1 DFQATT, CDR2 SNEGSKA (reference sequence). Trimming took off 1 base at V and 0 bases at J, with 7 bases between the two ends. DNA of the CDR3: TGCAGTGCTAGAGGGCTCACCTCCTACAATGAGCAGTTCTTC. It codes for CSARGLTSYNEQFF.

This clonotype was observed many times. The rearrangement uses TRBV7-8 and TRBJ2-3; tentatively, D is TRBD2 (6 bases). The CDR3 runs 15 residues. With 7 bases removed from V and 3 bases from J, the gap between germline ends came to 17 bases. Germline V gene data show CDR1 as SGHVS and CDR2 as FQNEAQ. CDR3 in DNA: TGTGCCAGCACCCCGGCAGGGACTCTTACAGATACGCAGTATTTT. It is translated as CASTPAGTLTDTQYF. The whole variable domain, filled in from reference TRBV7-8 and TRBJ2-3, reads GAGVSQSPRYKVAKRGQDVALRCDPISGHVSLFWYQQALGQGPEFLTYFQNEAQLDKSGLPSDRFFAERPEGSVSTLKIQRTQQEDSAVYLCASTPAGTLTDTQYFGPGTRLTVL.

This clonotype was picked up a small number of times. This chain links TRBV4-2 with TRBJ1-2, with a weak D call TRBD1 (5 bases). The CDR3 runs 14 residues. CDR1 is LGHNA, CDR2 YNFKEQ, per germline. Trimming stripped 0 bases from V and 8 bases from J, with 13 bases between. The CDR3 sequence is CASSQESGLGGYTF. CDR3 bases: TGTGCCAGCAGCCAAGAATCAGGGTTAGGGGGCTACACCTTC.

This chain connects TRBV11-2 to TRBJ2-2; D remains ambiguous. The germline CDR1 and CDR2 sequences are SGHAT and FQNNGV. This CDR3 has 10 amino acids. Trimming took 8 bases from V and 9 from J, leaving 7 bases between them. The CDR3 protein is CASHYRELFF. In DNA, the CDR3 is TGTGCCAGCCATTACAGGGAGCTGTTTTTT.

This clonotype was observed at least ten times. The chain links TRBV29-1 to TRBJ2-1; 7 nucleotides align to TRBD2. The CDR3 is 12 amino acids. Germline V gene lookup returns CDR1 SQVTM and CDR2 ANQGSEA. Trimming cost V 6 bases and J 4 bases; bases outside gene matches: 3. CDR3 DNA sequence: TGCAGCGTCGCTAGCGGTTACAATGAGCAGTTCTTC. Its protein is CSVASGYNEQFF.

This clonotype was observed many times. This chain links TRBV7-3 with TRBJ1-2; D ambiguous. The CDR3 consists of 13 residues. The V end lost 5 bases, the J end lost 6 bases, and 13 bases lay between the germline ends. Germline loops: CDR1 SGHTA, CDR2 FQGTGA. The CDR3 spells CASSQGGSHGYTF. CDR3 DNA sequence: TGTGCCAGCAGCCAAGGAGGGTCCCATGGCTACACCTTC.

The rearrangement links TRBV4-2 to TRBJ2-5; unclear D gene. V lost 0 bases and J lost 5, with 10 bases in between. Germline V gene lookup returns CDR1 LGHNA and CDR2 YNFKEQ. The CDR3 sequence is 14 residues long. In DNA, the CDR3 is TGTGCCAGCAGCCAAGATAGCAGTAGTGAGACCCAGTACTTC. Its translation is CASSQDSSSETQYF.